This T cell receptor (beta chain) was observed in a study of blood T cell repertoires in COVID-19. As for the study in general: Italy, Spain and the United States were the sources of the convalescent and acute COVID-19 samples. The analysed material was cDNA or gDNA that came from T cells, B-cell-depleted T cells, or PBMCs.

Authors' data handling: The assay estimated nucleated cells by amplifying reference gene primers. Repertoires were generated with immunoSEQ multiplex PCR, while TCRdb's copy carries only in-frame clones and drops some. V, J and clone size were drawn from that table, and D and trimming were deduced from the DNA. The sample lists under 150,000 clones, 80% to 90% occurring once. CDR1 is SGHKS, CDR2 YYEKEE, per germline (reference sequence). With 3 bases removed from V and 1 base from J, the gap between germline ends came to 13 bases. The CDR3 loop spans 15 amino acids. This TCR derives from a woman aged 60-75 years with active COVID-19. The specimen was peripheral blood. The chain is built from TRBV5-5 and TRBJ1-1; a possible D gene is TRBD1 (5 bases). CDR3 in amino acids: CASSWQGTANTEAFF. CDR3 in DNA: TGTGCCAGCAGCTGGCAGGGAACAGCGAACACTGAAGCTTTCTTT. Supplemented by reference TRBV5-5 and TRBJ1-1, the full variable domain reads DAGVTQSPTHLIKTRGQQVTLRCSPISGHKSVSWYQQVLGQGPQFIFQYYEKEERGRGNFPDRFSARQFPNYSSELNVNALLLGDSALYLCASSWQGTANTEAFFGQGTRLTVV.